This T cell receptor beta chain was sequenced in a study of CD8+ T cells in alopecia areata (dated by TCRdb to 2017 to 2018). In the study overall: The treated patients, all with moderate-to-severe alopecia areata, were enrolled in an open-label pilot trial of oral tofacitinib given at 5 to 10 mg twice daily. High-throughput TCRbeta sequencing was used to examine T cell clonal expansion in alopecia areata in both the C3H/HeJ mouse model and human patients. Biopsies were taken from tofacitinib-treated patients at baseline and at 4 and 24 weeks of treatment, and a later scalp biopsy was taken in several of the tofacitinib-treated patients. On the human side, TCRbeta sequencing was run on scalp tissue and on sorted CD4+ and CD8+ peripheral blood T cells from healthy controls and from alopecia areata patients with either patchy or totalis/universalis disease. TCRbeta CDR3 regions were amplified by immunoSEQ multiplex PCR with 35 Vbeta forward and 13 Jbeta reverse primers. Scalp clonality was compared across normal scalp (n=4), patchy alopecia areata scalp (n=8), and alopecia totalis/universalis scalp (n=8). Patients stayed on tofacitinib for 6 to 18 months and then had 6 months of follow-up off drug so that delayed response and recurrence could be assessed. The RNA source kit depended on sample type: the PAXgene miRNA kit for fixed scalp, the miRNeasy kit for PBMCs, and the RNeasy kit for mouse skin.

V is clipped by 5 bases and J by 11 bases, and the sequence between their germline boundaries is 13 bases long. Taken from cysteine to phenylalanine, the CDR3 has 13 residues. CDR3 DNA only is kept here, 39 bases in frame from base 1. For CDR1 and CDR2, the germline V gene lists MDHEN and SYDVKM. Worth noting for this clone: Which antigen it targets is not known. Base-call qualities are not available, and no considerably larger clone is one nucleotide away.

Library creation used the immunoSEQ multiplex PCR assay. RNA was extracted from all samples and reverse transcribed into cDNA as template for TCR sequencing. First-strand cDNA was synthesized with SuperScript III using a 2:1 mix of oligo-dT and random hexamers. Amplification bias was assessed with a synthetic immune receptor repertoire, and residual bias was removed computationally. In the authors' own workflow: Raw reads were preprocessed to remove errors, and CDR3 was defined by IMGT conventions from the conserved cysteine to phenylalanine. Clonality was computed as 1 minus the Shannon entropy, with the entropy normalized by log2 of the number of productive unique TCRs. Scalp TCRbeta sequences were cross-referenced with sorted blood CD4 and CD8 repertoires so that the CD4 or CD8 identity of scalp clones could be inferred. Sourced from immuneACCESS, this table was stored by TCRdb with only in-frame sequences that have V and J called. A share of the clones is absent; for the studies checked, an unresolved V gene accounts for under half, and the remainder has no known explanation. D and trimming were read from the DNA, whereas the V and J calls and clone size are those reported in that table. A total of roughly 140,000 clones appear in this sample, around 51% of them only once. 0.95% to 1% of the sample lies in the top ten.

What the work shows at the level of the full study, not this receptor alone: TCR sequences shared between patients were less clear than in mice, possibly partly because of HLA diversity in the patient population. Unlike mouse skin, where gammadelta T cells dominate, normal human skin contains resident alphabeta T cells that get sequenced too, which complicates analysis of the scalp TCR repertoire. Compared with normal scalp, lesional scalp had higher clonality and more expanded CD8+ clones, particularly in alopecia totalis/universalis, a pattern that suggests antigenic drive.

In the paper's terms, the time point label means: baseline before oral tofacitinib. Lesional scalp punch biopsies and peripheral blood were obtained from alopecia areata patients. After PBMCs were isolated by density centrifugation and stained for CD3, CD4 and CD8, a FACSAria was used to sort CD4+ and CD8+ T cells. The chain was built from TRBV28 and TRBJ2-6; no confident D gene assignment can be made. Sequenced material: CD4+ T cells sorted from blood, taken at week 0. The clonotype comes from a human donor with alopecia areata. The CDR3 reads CASSTRTHDVLTF. The sequenced DNA is TGTGCCAGCAGTACCCGGACGCACGACGTCCTGACTTTC.